These T cell receptor beta chains were read from a single sample in a study of cytomegalovirus exposure and HLA in healthy donors. The method was immunoSEQ multiplex PCR; TCRdb's version includes in-frame clones alone and lacks a portion of them. The profile shows fewer than 95,000 clones, approximately 84% of them singletons. Sequences were obtained from PBMCs. These receptors came from a woman between 18 and 29 years old in good health and CMV-seropositive. The CDR3 runs from the conserved cysteine through the conserved F or W. D genes are given only for firm matches. Part of the rows lack a size; the others show once, few, many or a class for expanded clones.

>.|.|TRBJ2-4|TRBV4-1
TGCGCCAGCAGCCAAGGCGAGGGGGTGGGGGACATTCAGTACTTC
CASSQGEGVGDIQYF
>TRBD1|.|TRBJ2-2|TRBV5-4
TGTGCCAGCAGCTTCCGGACAGGGGCGAACACCGGGGAGCTGTTTTTT
CASSFRTGANTGELFF
>.|.|TRBJ1-2|TRBV7-2
TGTGCCAGCAACCTCGGGGCTAACTATGGCTACACCTTC
CASNLGANYGYTF
>.|.|TRBJ2-3|TRBV7-7
TGTGCCAGCAGCTTATCAGGCCAGCGCACAGATACGCAGTATTTT
CASSLSGQRTDTQYF
>TRBD2|.|TRBJ2-3|TRBV9
TGTGCCAGCAGCGTAGTTCTCGCGGGGGGGCATGATACGCAGTATTTT
CASSVVLAGGHDTQYF
>.|once|TRBJ2-1|TRBV10-1
TGCGCCAGCAGTGGCAGGGCTCCCTACAATGAGCAGTTCTTC
CASSGRAPYNEQFF
>TRBD2|.|TRBJ2-2|TRBV5-6
TGTGCCAGCAGCGAGATGACTAGCGGCAACACCGGGGAGCTGTTTTTT
CASSEMTSGNTGELFF
>TRBD1|.|TRBJ2-1|TRBV6-5
TGTGCCAGCAGTTTCGGACAGGGCTATGAGCAGTTCTTC
CASSFGQGYEQFF
>.|.|TRBJ1-2|TRBV18
TGTGCCAGCTCACAGGGCCAGCAGGGAGGCGGCTACACCTTC
CASSQGQQGGGYTF
>TRBD1|.|TRBJ2-7|TRBV5-1
TGCGCCAGCAGCTTCGGGACAGGGGTCTACGAGCAGTACTTC
CASSFGTGVYEQYF
>TRBD1|once|TRBJ1-5|TRBV27
TGTGCCAGCAGTATAGGACAGGGGTTAGGTCAGCCCCAGCATTTT
CASSIGQGLGQPQHF
>.|.|TRBJ2-7|TRBV13
TGTGCCAGCAGCTCCAACTACGAGCAGTACTTC
CASSSNYEQYF
>TRBD1|.|TRBJ2-7|TRBV6-5
TGTGCCAGCAGTTACTCCGGGACAGGAGAGCAGTACTTC
CASSYSGTGEQYF
>TRBD1|.|TRBJ2-7|TRBV10-2
TGCGCCAGCACCCCGGACAGGGCCCCCTCCCAGTACTTC
CASTPDRAPSQYF
>.|.|TRBJ1-2|TRBV28
TGTGCCAGCAGTTTATCGCGGGTCGACTATGGCTACACCTTC
CASSLSRVDYGYTF
>TRBD1|.|TRBJ2-7|TRBV5-8
TGTGCCAGCAGTGCCGGGACAGGAGTTTTGAACGAGCAGTACTTC
CASSAGTGVLNEQYF
>TRBD2|once|TRBJ2-5|TRBV4-2
TGTGCCAGCAGCCCAGGGGCGGGGGGGCATGAGACCCAGTACTTC
CASSPGAGGHETQYF
>TRBD2|.|TRBJ2-2|TRBV6-5
TGTGCCAGCCTTCCCCCGGGGGGGGCCGGGGAGCTGTTTTTT
CASLPPGGAGELFF
>TRBD1|.|TRBJ1-6|TRBV28
TGTGCCAGCAGTCCGGGACCCCACGGACAGGGAGATTCACCCCTCCACTTT
CASSPGPHGQGDSPLHF
>TRBD1|.|TRBJ2-5|TRBV15
TGTGCCACCAGCCGCCGGACAGGGGGATTGGGAGAGACCCAGTACTTC
CATSRRTGGLGETQYF
>.|many|TRBJ1-6|TRBV30
TGTGCCTGGAGTGTACCCGACTCCCGTAATTCACCCCTCCACTTT
CAWSVPDSRNSPLHF
>TRBD1|.|TRBJ1-1|TRBV7-8
TGTGCCAGCAGTCTCGGACAGGGGATTACAGCTTTCTTT
CASSLGQGITAFF
>TRBD1|.|TRBJ1-1|TRBV30
TGTGCCTGGAGCAAGACAGGGGGCACTGAAGCTTTCTTT
CAWSKTGGTEAFF
>TRBD1|.|TRBJ1-5|TRBV19
TGTGCCAGTAGTATAGAGGTCGCTCCGGGACAGGGTTTGGCGCGTCAGCCCCAGCATTTT
CASSIEVAPGQGLARQPQHF
>.|.|TRBJ1-1|TRBV2
TGTGCCAGCAGTGAATACAGTGAAGCTTTCTTT
CASSEYSEAFF
>TRBD1|.|TRBJ1-1|TRBV7-3
TGTGCCAGCAGCTCCGGGACAGAAGTAACTGAAGCTTTCTTT
CASSSGTEVTEAFF
>.|.|TRBJ2-1|TRBV29-1
TGCAGCGTTTACAACCCCCCTTACAATGAGCAGTTCTTC
CSVYNPPYNEQFF
>.|.|TRBJ1-1|TRBV9
TGTGCCAGCAGCGTAGGCTCCAGGGGACAAATGAACACTGAAGCTTTCTTT
CASSVGSRGQMNTEAFF
>.|.|TRBJ1-1|TRBV7-2
TGTGCCAGCAGCCCTCAGGGGTTGAACACTGAAGCTTTCTTT
CASSPQGLNTEAFF
>.|once|TRBJ1-1|TRBV4-1
TGCGCCAGCAGCCAAGGGGGGGGACGAACTGAAGCTTTCTTT
CASSQGGGRTEAFF
>.|.|TRBJ2-2|TRBV5-1
TGCGCCAGCAACGTACCCGGAGGGGGCGAGGAGCTGTTTTTT
CASNVPGGGEELFF
>.|few|TRBJ1-2|TRBV4-1
TGCGCCAGCAGCCGGGACGGGAGATATGGCTACACCTTC
CASSRDGRYGYTF
>.|few|TRBJ2-5|TRBV7-9
TGTGCCAGCAGCTTAAACGAGGCGGGGGAGACCCAGTACTTC
CASSLNEAGETQYF
>TRBD1|.|TRBJ2-7|TRBV30
TGTGCCTGGAGTGGGACAGGGGGCTTTGGCGAGCAGTACTTC
CAWSGTGGFGEQYF
>TRBD2|few|TRBJ2-7|TRBV5-8
TGTGCCAGCAGGAGGACTAGCGGGGAGAAGGCCTTC
CASRRTSGEKAF
>.|.|TRBJ2-3|TRBV4-2
TGTGCCAGCAGCCCCGGAAGAGGAGGAGATACGCAGTATTTT
CASSPGRGGDTQYF
>TRBD2|.|TRBJ2-5|TRBV7-2
TGTGCCAGCAGCTTTGGGGCAGCGGGGGGGTTTATGGAGACCCAGTACTTC
CASSFGAAGGFMETQYF
>.|.|TRBJ2-2|TRBV12-5
TGTGCTAGTGGTTTGTTAACGGGACTCCACACCGGGGAGCTGTTTTTT
CASGLLTGLHTGELFF
>.|.|TRBJ1-1|TRBV28
TGTGCCAGCAGCTCCGAGGTGAACACTGAAGCTTTCTTT
CASSSEVNTEAFF
>TRBD1|.|TRBJ1-2|TRBV6-5
TGTGCCAGCAGTCGTGGACAGGGCGGCGGTGGCTACACCTTC
CASSRGQGGGGYTF
>TRBD1|.|TRBJ1-2|TRBV6-5
TGTGCCAGCAGTTACAGGGACAGGGCGGCCGGCTACACCTTC
CASSYRDRAAGYTF
>TRBD1|.|TRBJ2-7|TRBV5-6
TGTGCCAGCAGCCCGGGACAGGACGAGCAGTACTTC
CASSPGQDEQYF
>TRBD2|.|TRBJ2-1|TRBV4-1
TGCGCCAGCAGCCAAGATATACAGCGGGGGTACAATGAGCAGTTCTTC
CASSQDIQRGYNEQFF
>.|.|TRBJ1-5|TRBV6-1
TGTGCCAGCAGTGAGGGTGGGGACATCGTTCAGCCCCAGCATTTT
CASSEGGDIVQPQHF
>.|few|TRBJ1-4|TRBV6-6
TGTGCCAGCAGCCGGAGCGGGGAGGAAAAACTGTTTTTT
CASSRSGEEKLFF
>TRBD2|few|TRBJ2-1|TRBV11-2
TGTGCCAGCAGCTTAGTGGATACTAGCGGCAATGAGCAGTTCTTC
CASSLVDTSGNEQFF
>TRBD1|.|TRBJ1-1|TRBV18
TGTGCCAGCTCACCGACAGGGACAGGGACCTTTAGCACTGAAGCTTTCTTT
CASSPTGTGTFSTEAFF
>.|many|TRBJ2-3|TRBV10-1
TGCGCCAGCAGTGTCGACAGCCGATACACAGATACGCAGTATTTT
CASSVDSRYTDTQYF
>.|.|TRBJ2-3|TRBV5-1
TGCGCCAGCAGCTTGTTTGGGGCAACAGATACGCAGTATTTT
CASSLFGATDTQYF
>TRBD1|.|TRBJ2-7|TRBV6-5
TGTGCCAGCAGAAGGGACAGGGGCCACGAGCAGTACTTC
CASRRDRGHEQYF
>TRBD1|.|TRBJ2-5|TRBV7-7
TGTGCCATAGGACAGGAGCAAGAGACCCAGTACTTC
CAIGQEQETQYF
>TRBD1|few|TRBJ1-2|TRBV6-5
TGTGCCAGCAGTTCACAGGGGAACTATGGCTACACCTTC
CASSSQGNYGYTF
>.|.|TRBJ1-4|TRBV25-1
TGTGCCAGCAGTGCTGCAACTAATGAAAAACTGTTTTTT
CASSAATNEKLFF
>TRBD1|.|TRBJ2-1|TRBV5-6
TGTGCCAGCAGCTCAGGGGGCTACAATGAGCAGTTCTTC
CASSSGGYNEQFF
>.|.|TRBJ2-2|TRBV30
TGTGCCTGGAGTCCGTGGGGCAGGATCACCGGGGAGCTGTTTTTT
CAWSPWGRITGELFF
>.|.|TRBJ1-1|TRBV2
TGTGCCAGCGGGAGGGACGAGCGAAACACTGAAGCTTTCTTT
CASGRDERNTEAFF
>.|.|TRBJ1-3|TRBV25-1
TGTGCCAGCAGTCAATTGGGTGGGCAGGGACACTCTGGAAACACCATATATTTT
CASSQLGGQGHSGNTIYF
>.|.|TRBJ1-5|TRBV6-5
TGTGCCAGCAGGCTTTACAGGGATCAGCCCCAGCATTTT
CASRLYRDQPQHF
>TRBD2|.|TRBJ2-5|TRBV5-1
TGCGCCAGCAGCTGGCCGGGACTAGCGGAAGAGACCCAGTACTTC
CASSWPGLAEETQYF
>.|.|TRBJ1-4|TRBV19
TGTGCCAGTGGAAGAAGGGGACAACCTAATGAAAAACTGTTTTTT
CASGRRGQPNEKLFF